The T cell receptor beta chain under discussion was sequenced for a study of T cell responses to AZD1222 COVID-19 vaccine. Study context: Second-dose groups at about 4 or about 12 weeks were pooled. Findings of the study overall: Repertoire collection took place solely once the T cell response had peaked. Only 5 or 6 individuals given AZD1222 were seropositive at baseline.

The CDR3 covers 14 residues. The V gene's germline CDR1 is LGHNA and CDR2 YSLEER. The ends were cut back, 0 bases at V and 7 bases at J, with 10 bases in the middle. TCRdb's copy holds only in-frame clones and misses some; the assay was immunoSEQ multiplex PCR. The data hold 120,000 or so clones, with 90% observed a single time. This clone was recorded many times. As yet, its antigen is unknown. The clonotype was recovered from an adult in good health. The V and J genes are TRBV4-3 and TRBJ2-1, with D uncertain. The material sequenced was peripheral blood, taken on day 0 of AZD1222 vaccination. The CDR3, as DNA: TGCGCCAGCAGCCAAGAGACTCCGGAGAATGAGCAGTTCTTC. Translation gives CASSQETPENEQFF.